The 8 T cell receptor beta chains listed next were all sequenced from one sample in a study of cytomegalovirus exposure and HLA in healthy donors. The PCR employed 60 Vbeta primers together with 13 Jbeta primers. The table came from immunoSEQ multiplex PCR; TCRdb's copy has only in-frame clones and leaves some out. The table shows 110,000 or so clones, with about 8.6% occurring only once. The specimen sequenced was PBMCs. These receptors all come from a middle-aged woman in good health and CMV-seropositive.

This clone has only a few counts. The CDR3: CASRRRGSTDTQYF. The CDR3 DNA follows: TGTGCCAGCAGACGTAGAGGGTCCACAGATACGCAGTATTTT. This chain links TRBV7-2 with TRBJ2-3; the D gene is possibly TRBD2 (5 bases). CDR3 size: 14 residues. Germline V gives CDR1 SGHTA, CDR2 FQGNSA. The V and J ends lost 6 bases and 2 bases respectively, with 12 bases between them.

This chain joins TRBV6-5 and TRBJ2-3, with a weak D call TRBD1 (6 bases). V lost 5 bases and J 4 bases, leaving 7 bases between the germline ends. Germline CDR1 MNHEY, CDR2 SVGAGI. This CDR3 spans 12 amino acids. The CDR3 coding sequence is TGTGCCAGCAGTGCAGGGGCAGATACGCAGTATTTT. Its translation is CASSAGADTQYF.

This clone has a handful of counts. V and J are TRBV11-3 and TRBJ2-3; 8 positions match TRBD2. J lost 6 bases, V lost 5 bases, and 10 bases had no gene match. CDR1 and CDR2 (germline): SGHNT, YENEEA. The CDR3 is made up of 15 amino acids. In nucleotides, the CDR3 is TGTGCCAGCAGCCCCCCCGGGGGGGGCGGGGATACGCAGTATTTT. This encodes CASSPPGGGGDTQYF.

This chain connects TRBV29-1 to TRBJ2-1; tentatively, D is TRBD1 (6 bases). CDR1 and CDR2 from the germline V gene are SQVTM and ANQGSEA. V was clipped by 6 bases and J by 3 bases, with 15 bases between them. The CDR3 covers 14 residues. CDR3: CSVVDRPYYNEQFF. The CDR3 DNA sequence: TGCAGCGTCGTCGACAGGCCCTACTACAATGAGCAGTTCTTC.

The gene calls are TRBV19 and TRBJ2-6; possible D gene TRBD1, 5 bases. The CDR3 covers 15 residues. V lost 1 base to trimming and J lost 3 bases, with 7 bases between them. The V gene's germline CDR1 is LNHDA and CDR2 SQIVND (reference sequence). Here the CDR3 reads CASSIAQGGANVLTF. The CDR3 coding sequence is TGTGCCAGTAGTATAGCCCAGGGTGGGGCCAACGTCCTGACTTTC. The whole variable domain, filled in from reference TRBV19 and TRBJ2-6, reads DGGITQSPKYLFRKEGQNVTLSCEQNLNHDAMYWYRQDPGQGLRLIYYSQIVNDFQKGDIAEGYSVSREKKESFPLTVTSAQKNPTAFYLCASSIAQGGANVLTFGAGSRLTVL.

This chain connects TRBV7-2 to TRBJ2-3, with TRBD1 as a possible D gene (5 bases). The germline V gene has CDR1 SGHTA and CDR2 FQGNSA. This CDR3 has 14 amino acids. Between the trimmed V and J ends, which lost 5 bases and 3 bases, there was a span of 12 bases. CDR3 sequence: CASSPPGRTDTQYF. The CDR3 DNA follows: TGTGCCAGCAGCCCCCCAGGGCGGACAGATACGCAGTATTTT.

The table lists this clone with a few counts. The rearrangement links TRBV11-2 to TRBJ2-1; 9 nucleotides match TRBD2. V gave up 7 bases and J gave up 2 bases; unmatched junction bases: 3. This CDR3 has 14 residues. CDR1 is SGHAT and CDR2 is FQNNGV in the germline V gene. The CDR3 here is CASTPSGAYNEQFF. The CDR3 DNA sequence: TGTGCCAGCACCCCTAGCGGGGCCTACAATGAGCAGTTCTTC.

This clone was observed a handful of times. The V gene is TRBV30, the J gene TRBJ1-1; D unresolved. Germline loops: CDR1 GTSNPN, CDR2 SVGIG (reference sequence). CDR3 size: 14 residues. V dropped 0 bases and J dropped 6 bases, with 14 bases sitting between them. The CDR3 DNA sequence: TGTGCCTGGAGTGTCGGAGGCAGCAGTGCTGAAGCTTTCTTT. It yields the protein CAWSVGGSSAEAFF.